These T cell receptor beta chains were read from a single sample in a study of cytomegalovirus exposure and HLA in healthy donors. Data came from immunoSEQ multiplex PCR; TCRdb stores just in-frame clones and leaves some out. The sample records over 150,000 clones, approximately 87% being singletons. Sample: PBMCs. These receptors were obtained from a woman aged 25 to 39 in good health and CMV-seronegative. Both conserved end residues are part of each CDR3. A D gene is named only where the DNA matches it firmly. Rows give clone size only sometimes, using once, few, many, or a class for an expanded clone.

v_gene,d_gene,j_gene,abundance,CDR3aa,CDR3nt
TRBV2,TRBD1,TRBJ2-7,-,CASRGQGGTYEQYF,TGTGCCAGCAGGGGACAGGGGGGCACCTACGAGCAGTACTTC
TRBV19,TRBD1,TRBJ2-7,-,CASSIGTGGPYEQYF,TGTGCCAGTAGTATTGGGACAGGGGGCCCCTACGAGCAGTACTTC
TRBV6-5,TRBD1,TRBJ1-1,once,CASSYARQGGEAFF,TGTGCCAGCAGTTACGCTAGACAGGGCGGTGAAGCTTTCTTT
TRBV11-3,-,TRBJ2-5,-,CASSLGGVGETQYF,TGTGCCAGCAGCTTAGGAGGAGTAGGGGAGACCCAGTACTTC
TRBV2,TRBD1,TRBJ2-2,-,CASRGQARLGELFF,TGTGCCAGCCGAGGACAGGCTAGACTCGGGGAGCTGTTTTTT
TRBV4-3,-,TRBJ1-1,once,CASSRNRRSEAFF,TGCGCCAGCAGCCGCAACAGGAGGTCTGAAGCTTTCTTT
TRBV7-9,-,TRBJ1-3,once,CASSEGYGNTIYF,TGTGCCAGCAGCGAGGGGTACGGAAACACCATATATTTT
TRBV6-5,TRBD2,TRBJ2-5,-,CASSRSIGRVETQYF,TGTGCCAGCAGTAGGAGTATTGGGAGGGTCGAGACCCAGTACTTC
TRBV29-1,TRBD2,TRBJ2-3,-,CSSTAGTSRRDTQYF,TGCAGCTCAACAGCCGGGACTAGCAGGAGAGATACGCAGTATTTT
TRBV27,TRBD2,TRBJ2-1,-,CASSLSTSGVNEQFF,TGTGCCAGCAGTTTATCGACTAGCGGGGTAAATGAGCAGTTCTTC
TRBV27,-,TRBJ2-1,-,CASSLSQEGVGQFF,TGTGCCAGCAGTTTAAGCCAAGAAGGTGTAGGGCAGTTCTTC
TRBV5-1,-,TRBJ2-7,-,CASSLEAGGLGEQYF,TGCGCCAGCAGCTTGGAGGCAGGGGGGTTGGGCGAGCAGTACTTC
TRBV5-1,TRBD1,TRBJ2-2,-,CASSGTGTGDYTGELFF,TGCGCCAGCAGCGGAACCGGGACAGGGGATTACACCGGGGAGCTGTTTTTT
TRBV29-1,TRBD1,TRBJ1-5,-,CSAGDRSNQPQHF,TGCAGCGCAGGGGACAGGTCCAATCAGCCCCAGCATTTT
TRBV6-4,-,TRBJ1-5,-,CASSDPQNQPQHF,TGTGCCAGCAGTGACCCCCAGAATCAGCCCCAGCATTTT